This T cell receptor (beta chain) was captured in a study of T cell responses to AZD1222 COVID-19 vaccine. Libraries were prepared by immunoSEQ multiplex PCR; TCRdb keeps only in-frame clonotypes and omits some of them. The sample consists of around 100,000 clones, 70% to 90% of them appearing once. Trimming removed 10 bases from V and 1 base from J, with 10 bases in between. The CDR3 spans 13 residues. The V gene's germline CDR1 is MNHEY and CDR2 SVGAGI. The rearrangement uses TRBV6-5 and TRBJ2-2; D remains ambiguous. This sample comprised peripheral blood, obtained on day 0 of AZD1222 vaccination. The sequence derives from an adult in good health. CDR3 nucleotide sequence: TGTGCCATACACGGCAGGAACACCGGGGAGCTGTTTTTT. Protein product: CAIHGRNTGELFF.